Described below is a single T cell receptor beta chain sequence and its context. The data derive from a study of T-cell reconstitution after alpha-beta-depleted transplantation in children. CDR3 size: 13 residues. Germline CDR1 reads MNHNS; CDR2 reads SASEGT. V dropped 6 bases and J dropped 8; count of bases not matched to a gene: 7. Unique molecular identifiers were built into the TCRbeta library. TCRdb fed the PCR reads into MiXCR, producing one record per CDR3 protein. The repertoire holds about a million distinct CDR3 sequences, with about 29% as singletons. The material sequenced was PBMCs, mostly from graft donor cells, taken 360 days after TCRalphabeta/CD19-depleted stem cell transplant. This chain links TRBV6-1 with TRBJ1-2, with TRBD1 matching 9 bases. The receptor comes from a boy in the first two years of life who had a stem cell transplant for SCID, so the T cells may come from the graft donor. CDR3 sequence reads: CASSPPTGGGYTF. CDR3 nucleotides: TGTGCCAGCAGCCCTCCTACAGGGGGCGGCTACACCTTC.